This TCR beta chain emerged from a study of CD8 T cells in Susac syndrome. RNA totalling about 0.5 to 1 ug underwent reverse transcription with random hexamers. TCRdb passed the immunoSEQ multiplex PCR reads through MiXCR, listing each CDR3 protein once. The sample yields around 230,000 distinct CDR3 sequences, less than 96% seen once. Looked up from germline, CDR1 is SGHRS and CDR2 is YFSETQ. After removal of 5 bases from V and 0 bases from J, the junction contained 6 bases not matched to a gene. This CDR3 has 15 amino acids. The rearrangement uses TRBV5-1 and TRBJ1-2; TRBD1 agrees at 8 bases. The sequenced sample consisted of CD4+ T cells from PBMCs. The clonotype comes from a human donor with Susac syndrome. CDR3 nucleotides: TGCGCCAGCAGTCAAACGGGACAGGCTAACTATGGCTACACCTTC. Residues: CASSQTGQANYGYTF.